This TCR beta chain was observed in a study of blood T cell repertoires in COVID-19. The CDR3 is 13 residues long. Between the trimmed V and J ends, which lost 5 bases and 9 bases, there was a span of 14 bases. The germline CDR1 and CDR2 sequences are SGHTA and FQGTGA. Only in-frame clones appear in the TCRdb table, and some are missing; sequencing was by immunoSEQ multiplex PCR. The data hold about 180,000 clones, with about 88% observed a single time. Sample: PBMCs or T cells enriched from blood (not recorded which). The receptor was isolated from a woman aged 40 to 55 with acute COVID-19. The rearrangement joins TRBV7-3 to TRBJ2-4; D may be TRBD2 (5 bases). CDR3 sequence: CASSLVREGIQYF. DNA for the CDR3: TGTGCCAGCAGCCTCGTGAGGGAAGGCATTCAGTACTTC.